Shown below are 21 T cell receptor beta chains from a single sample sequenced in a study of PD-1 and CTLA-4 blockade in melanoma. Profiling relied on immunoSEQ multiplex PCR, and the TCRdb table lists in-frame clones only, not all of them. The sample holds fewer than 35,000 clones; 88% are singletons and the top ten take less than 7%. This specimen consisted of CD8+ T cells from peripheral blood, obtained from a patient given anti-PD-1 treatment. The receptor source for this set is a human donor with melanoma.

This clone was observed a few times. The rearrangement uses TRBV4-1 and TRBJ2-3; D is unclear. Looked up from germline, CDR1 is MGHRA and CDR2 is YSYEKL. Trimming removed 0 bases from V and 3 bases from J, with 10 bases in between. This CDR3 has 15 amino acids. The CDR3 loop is CASSQEAARTDTQYF. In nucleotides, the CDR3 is TGCGCCAGCAGCCAAGAGGCCGCACGTACAGATACGCAGTATTTT.

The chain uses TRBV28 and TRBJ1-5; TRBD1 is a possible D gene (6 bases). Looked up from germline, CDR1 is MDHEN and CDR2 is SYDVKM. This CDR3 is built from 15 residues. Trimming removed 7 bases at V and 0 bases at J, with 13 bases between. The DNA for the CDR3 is TGTGCCAGCACCCTCCGGGACAATAGCAATCAGCCCCAGCATTTT. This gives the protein CASTLRDNSNQPQHF.

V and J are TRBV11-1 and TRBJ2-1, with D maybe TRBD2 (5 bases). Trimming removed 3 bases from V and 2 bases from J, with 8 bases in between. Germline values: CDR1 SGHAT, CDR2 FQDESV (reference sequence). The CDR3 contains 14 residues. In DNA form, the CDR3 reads TGTGCCAGCAGCTTCGTCGGGACCTACAATGAGCAGTTCTTC. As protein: CASSFVGTYNEQFF.

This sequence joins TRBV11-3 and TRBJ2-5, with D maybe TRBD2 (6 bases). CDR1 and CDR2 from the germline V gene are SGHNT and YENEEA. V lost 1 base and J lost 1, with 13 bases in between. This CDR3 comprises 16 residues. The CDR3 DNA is TGTGCCAGCAGCTTAGGGGCGGGGAGCTCCCAAGAGACCCAGTACTTC. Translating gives CASSLGAGSSQETQYF.

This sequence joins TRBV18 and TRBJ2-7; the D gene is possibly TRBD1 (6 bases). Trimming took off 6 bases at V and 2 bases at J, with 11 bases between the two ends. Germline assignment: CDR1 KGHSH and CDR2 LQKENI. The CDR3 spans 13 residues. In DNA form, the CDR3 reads TGTGCCAGCTCGGGGGACATAACCTACGAGCAGTACTTC. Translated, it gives CASSGDITYEQYF. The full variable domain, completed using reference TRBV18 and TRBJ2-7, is NAGVMQNPRHLVRRRGQEARLRCSPMKGHSHVYWYRQLPEEGLKFMVYLQKENIIDESGMPKERFSAEFPKEGPSILRIQQVVRGDSAAYFCASSGDITYEQYFGPGTRLTVT.

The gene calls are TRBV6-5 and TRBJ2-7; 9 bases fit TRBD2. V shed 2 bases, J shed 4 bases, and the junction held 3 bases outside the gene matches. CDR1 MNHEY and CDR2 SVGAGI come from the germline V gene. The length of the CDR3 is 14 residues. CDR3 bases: TGTGCCAGCAGTTACACTGCGGGGGGGTACGAGCAGTACTTC. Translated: CASSYTAGGYEQYF.

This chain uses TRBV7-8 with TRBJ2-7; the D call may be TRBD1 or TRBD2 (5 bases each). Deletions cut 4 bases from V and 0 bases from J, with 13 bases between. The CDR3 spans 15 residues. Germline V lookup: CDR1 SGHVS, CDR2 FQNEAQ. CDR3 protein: CASSSRDASSYEQYF. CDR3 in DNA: TGTGCCAGCAGCTCCCGGGACGCGAGCTCCTACGAGCAGTACTTC.

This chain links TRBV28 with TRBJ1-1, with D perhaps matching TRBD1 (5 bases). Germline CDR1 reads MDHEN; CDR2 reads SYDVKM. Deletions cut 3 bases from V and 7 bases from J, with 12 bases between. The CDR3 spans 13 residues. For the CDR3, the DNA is TGTGCCAGCAGTTTTGGGGGAGCGGATGAAGCTTTCTTT. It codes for CASSFGGADEAFF.

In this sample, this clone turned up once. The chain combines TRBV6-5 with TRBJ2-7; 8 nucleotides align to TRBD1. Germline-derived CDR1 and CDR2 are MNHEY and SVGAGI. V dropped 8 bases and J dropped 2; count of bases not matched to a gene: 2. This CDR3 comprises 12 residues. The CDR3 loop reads CASEDRAYEQYF. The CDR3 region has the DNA TGTGCCAGCGAGGACAGGGCCTACGAGCAGTACTTC.

The CDR3 bases are TGTGCCTGGAGTGTACATGAGTCAGGGGGGTCGGATGGCTACACCTTC. It translates to CAWSVHESGGSDGYTF. The V gene is TRBV30, the J gene TRBJ1-2; TRBD1 agrees at 7 bases. J gave up 6 bases and V 0 bases, and 13 bases lay outside the gene matches. This CDR3 is built from 16 residues. Looked up from germline, CDR1 is GTSNPN and CDR2 is SVGIG (reference sequence).

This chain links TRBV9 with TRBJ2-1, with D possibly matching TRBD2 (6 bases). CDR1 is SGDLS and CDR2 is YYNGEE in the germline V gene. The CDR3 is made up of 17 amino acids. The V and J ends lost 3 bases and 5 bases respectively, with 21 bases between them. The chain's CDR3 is CASSARDSFGPNNEQFF. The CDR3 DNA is TGTGCCAGCAGCGCCCGGGACTCCTTTGGCCCTAACAATGAGCAGTTCTTC.

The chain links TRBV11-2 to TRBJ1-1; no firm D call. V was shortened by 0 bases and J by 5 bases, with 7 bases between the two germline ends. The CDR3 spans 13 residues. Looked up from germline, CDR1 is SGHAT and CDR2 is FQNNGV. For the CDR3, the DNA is TGTGCCAGCAGCTTAGAGGCGAGTACTGAAGCTTTCTTT. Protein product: CASSLEASTEAFF.

CDR3 nucleotides: TGTGCCAGTAGCTTGGGACTTCGAACTGAAGCTTTCTTT. It codes for CASSLGLRTEAFF. This chain joins TRBV19 and TRBJ1-1; a possible D gene is TRBD1 (5 bases). Trimming stripped 6 bases from V and 5 bases from J, with 13 bases between. Germline assignment: CDR1 LNHDA and CDR2 SQIVND (reference sequence). This CDR3 comprises 13 residues.

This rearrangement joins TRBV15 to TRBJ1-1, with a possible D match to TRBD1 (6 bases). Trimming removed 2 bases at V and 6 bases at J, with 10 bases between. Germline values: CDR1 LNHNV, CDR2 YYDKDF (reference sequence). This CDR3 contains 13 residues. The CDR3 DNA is TGTGCCACCAGCAGAACGGACAGCTCTGAAGCTTTCTTT. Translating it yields CATSRTDSSEAFF.

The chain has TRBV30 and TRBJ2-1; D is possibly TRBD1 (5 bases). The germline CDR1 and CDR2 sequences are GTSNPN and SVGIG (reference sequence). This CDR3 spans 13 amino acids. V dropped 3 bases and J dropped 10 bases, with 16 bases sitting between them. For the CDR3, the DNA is TGTGCCTGGAGCGACTCAGACAGTTCCGAGCAGTTCTTC. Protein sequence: CAWSDSDSSEQFF.

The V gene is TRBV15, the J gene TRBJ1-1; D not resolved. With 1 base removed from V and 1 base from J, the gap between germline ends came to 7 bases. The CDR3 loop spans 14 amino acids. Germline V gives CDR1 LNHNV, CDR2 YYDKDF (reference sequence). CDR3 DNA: TGTGCCACCAGCAGAGGGACGGAGAACACTGAAGCTTTCTTT. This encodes CATSRGTENTEAFF.

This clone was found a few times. The CDR3 coding sequence is TGTGCCAGCAGCCTCCCTCCGGGCCTCTCTGGAAACACCATATATTTT. Its protein product is CASSLPPGLSGNTIYF. V usage is TRBV7-9 and J usage is TRBJ1-3; D is unresolved. The CDR3 contains 16 residues. CDR1 is SEHNR, CDR2 FQNEAQ, per germline (reference sequence). V shed 5 bases and J shed 0 bases, with 14 bases lying between them.

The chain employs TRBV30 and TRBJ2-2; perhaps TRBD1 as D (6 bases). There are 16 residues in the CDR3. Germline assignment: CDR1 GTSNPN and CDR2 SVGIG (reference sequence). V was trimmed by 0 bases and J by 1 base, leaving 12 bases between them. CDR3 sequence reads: CAWSVQGRVNTGELFF. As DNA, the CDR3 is TGTGCCTGGAGTGTACAGGGCAGGGTGAACACCGGGGAGCTGTTTTTT.

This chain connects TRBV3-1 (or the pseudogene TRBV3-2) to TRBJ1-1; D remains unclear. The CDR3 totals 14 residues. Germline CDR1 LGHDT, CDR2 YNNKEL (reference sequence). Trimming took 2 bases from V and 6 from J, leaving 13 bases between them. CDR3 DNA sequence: TGTGCCAGCAGCCAATCTGTAGCGGGCGCTGAAGCTTTCTTT. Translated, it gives CASSQSVAGAEAFF.

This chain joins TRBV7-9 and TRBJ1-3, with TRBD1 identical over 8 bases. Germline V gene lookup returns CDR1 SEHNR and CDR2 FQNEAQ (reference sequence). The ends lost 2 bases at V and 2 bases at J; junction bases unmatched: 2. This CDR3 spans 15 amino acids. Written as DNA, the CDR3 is TGTGCCAGCAGCTTATCACAGGGGGCTGGAAACACCATATATTTT. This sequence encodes CASSLSQGAGNTIYF.

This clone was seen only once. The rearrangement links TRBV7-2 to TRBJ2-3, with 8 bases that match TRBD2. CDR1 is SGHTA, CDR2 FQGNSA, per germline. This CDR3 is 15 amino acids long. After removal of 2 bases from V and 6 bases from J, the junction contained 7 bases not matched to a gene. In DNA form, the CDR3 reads TGTGCCAGCAGCTTAAACCCCCGGGGGGGGGATACGCAGTATTTT. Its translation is CASSLNPRGGDTQYF. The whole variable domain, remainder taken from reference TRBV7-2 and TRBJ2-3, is GAGVSQSPSNKVTEKGKDVELRCDPISGHTALYWYRQSLGQGLEFLIYFQGNSAPDKSGLPSDRFSAERTGGSVSTLTIQRTQQEDSAVYLCASSLNPRGGDTQYFGPGTRLTVL.